Given below is one T cell receptor beta chain in context. Antigen: not known. CDR3 length: 14 amino acids. From germline, CDR1 is MNHEY and CDR2 SVGAGI. Trimming took 5 bases from V and 0 from J, leaving 10 bases between them. This entry comes from a study of beta chain features in type 1 diabetes. Study context: Examination covered under 110 million sorted cells spanning all samples.

General study findings and limits: For Type 1 diabetes patients, all four CD4+ subsets carried TCRB CDR3s that were moderately but significantly shorter. Type 1 diabetes patients had fewer VDJ junction insertions and more deletions.

Purity above 95% was achieved in all sorted populations. What was sequenced were expressed TCRB transcripts, since all of the isolated RNA had been reverse transcribed. Assay used: immunoSEQ multiplex PCR; TCRdb lists only in-frame clones, some missing. The data hold a few hundred thousand clones, with 24% observed a single time. The sample was naive CD4+ T cells from blood. This receptor was identified in a woman between 25 and 40 years old with type 1 diabetes. The chain has TRBV6-5 and TRBJ2-5; weak D call: TRBD1 (6 bases). The CDR3 sequence is CASSQRTDQETQYF. The CDR3 region has the DNA TGTGCCAGCAGTCAGCGGACAGACCAAGAGACCCAGTACTTC.